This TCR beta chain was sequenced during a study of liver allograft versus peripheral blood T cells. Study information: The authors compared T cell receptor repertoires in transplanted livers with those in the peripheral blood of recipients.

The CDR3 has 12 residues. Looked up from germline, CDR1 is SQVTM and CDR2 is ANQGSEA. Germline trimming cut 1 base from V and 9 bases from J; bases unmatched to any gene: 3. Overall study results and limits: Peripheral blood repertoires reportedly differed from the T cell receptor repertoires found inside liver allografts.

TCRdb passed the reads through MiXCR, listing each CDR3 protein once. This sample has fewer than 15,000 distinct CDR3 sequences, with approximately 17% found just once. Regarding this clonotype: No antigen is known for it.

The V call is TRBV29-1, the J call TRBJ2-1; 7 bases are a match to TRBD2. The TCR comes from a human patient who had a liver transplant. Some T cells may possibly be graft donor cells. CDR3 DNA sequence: TGCAGCGTTGAAGGCCTAGCGGCTGAGCAGTTCTTC. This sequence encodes CSVEGLAAEQFF.